This passage covers 8 T cell receptor beta chains from one sample sequenced in a study of blood T cells in healthy people across ages. A sample-barcoded 5' primer and a J-beta primer mix were used in a second PCR of roughly 7 to 12 cycles. TCRdb reprocessed the 5' RACE reads with MiXCR, giving one entry per CDR3 protein. The data contain approximately 810,000 distinct CDR3 sequences, 25% to 35% of them singletons. The sequencing sample was made of blood. The receptor source for this set is a woman older than 75 in good health.

V gene TRBV7-7 combines with J gene TRBJ2-3; D may match TRBD1 or TRBD2 (5 bases each). The V gene lost 4 bases and the J gene lost 7 bases, with 6 bases spanning the gap. This CDR3 is 11 amino acids long. From germline, CDR1 is SSHAT and CDR2 FNYEAQ (reference sequence). The CDR3 reads CASSWGNTQYF. The CDR3 nucleotides read TGTGCCAGCAGCTGGGGGAATACGCAGTATTTT.

This clonotype was detected many times. This rearrangement joins TRBV5-1 to TRBJ1-2, with a possible D match to TRBD1 (5 bases). V lost 5 bases, J lost 6 bases, and 14 bases lay in between. This CDR3 region has 13 residues. Germline CDR1 and CDR2: SGHRS and YFSETQ. Here the CDR3 DNA reads TGCGCCAGCAGACCTGACCTCAGGGATGGCTACACCTTC. This translates into CASRPDLRDGYTF.

This clonotype was seen ten or more times. The chain has TRBV15 and TRBJ2-3, with a weak D call TRBD1 (5 bases). V lost 0 bases and J 5 bases, leaving 12 bases between the germline ends. The CDR3 contains 15 residues. Germline V CDR1 and CDR2: LNHNV, YYDKDF (reference sequence). DNA of the CDR3: TGTGCCACCAGCAGAGATGGGGCGACGGGAGATACGCAGTATTTT. Protein sequence: CATSRDGATGDTQYF.

This clonotype was seen a handful of times. The J gene is TRBJ1-2, the V gene TRBV7-2; no reliable D call. Trimming cost V 1 base and J 8 bases, with 17 bases left between them. Germline CDR1 reads SGHTA; CDR2 reads FQGNSA. There are 15 residues in the CDR3. The DNA for the CDR3 is TGTGCCAGCAGCTTAGAAGGGATAACCTGGAGCGGCTACACCTTC. Residues: CASSLEGITWSGYTF.

The chain has TRBV30 and TRBJ2-1; 7 nucleotides match TRBD1. V dropped 3 bases and J dropped 5; count of bases not matched to a gene: 4. Germline CDR1 and CDR2: GTSNPN and SVGIG (reference sequence). There are 13 residues in the CDR3. The CDR3 coding sequence is TGTGCCTGGAGAGACAGGGTCCACAATGAGCAGTTCTTC. Residues: CAWRDRVHNEQFF.

This clonotype was counted only a few times. This may come from a read error, since a much larger clone is one base off. V and J are TRBV20-1 and TRBJ2-5; D may be TRBD2 (6 bases). The ends were cut back, 0 bases at V and 11 bases at J, with 19 bases in the middle. Germline CDR1 DFQATT, CDR2 SNEGSKA (reference sequence). CDR3 length: 14 residues. The CDR3 nucleotides are TGCAGTGCTAGAGACGGGGGAGATAACAATGAGCAGTACTTC. Its translation: CSARDGGDNNEQYF.

This clonotype was counted many times. The CDR3 sequence is CATRQGARNGYTF. The CDR3 bases are TGTGCCACCCGACAGGGGGCTAGAAATGGCTACACCTTC. This chain joins TRBV15 and TRBJ1-2, with TRBD1 identical over 10 bases. J gave up 6 bases and V 8 bases, and 6 bases lay outside the gene matches. CDR1 and CDR2 (germline): LNHNV, YYDKDF (reference sequence). This CDR3 region has 13 residues.

CDR3 sequence: CASERSGGRDTQYF. In nucleotides, the CDR3 is TGTGCCAGCGAGCGAAGCGGGGGGCGGGATACGCAGTATTTT. The chain joins TRBV6-2 or TRBV6-3 to TRBJ2-3; TRBD2 aligns across 9 bases. Germline loops: CDR1 MNHEY, CDR2 SVGEGT. The CDR3 is 14 amino acids. The trim removed 8 bases at V and 6 bases at J, leaving 9 bases unmatched.